One sample yielded the 28 T cell receptor beta chains listed below, sequenced in a study of T cell responses to AZD1222 COVID-19 vaccine. The assay was immunoSEQ multiplex PCR, and TCRdb's table has in-frame clones only and misses some. The sample records around 100,000 clones, 80% to 95% being singletons. Here the sequenced sample was peripheral blood, taken on day 0 of AZD1222 vaccination. All receptors come from an adult in good health.

J is TRBJ1-1 and V is TRBV6-1, with D possibly TRBD1 on 6 matching bases. The V gene's germline CDR1 is MNHNS and CDR2 SASEGT. V was shortened by 0 bases and J by 4 bases, with 9 bases between the two germline ends. The CDR3 sequence is 14 residues long. The CDR3 DNA is TGTGCCAGCAGTGAAGCGGGACACACCACTGAAGCTTTCTTT. Its protein is CASSEAGHTTEAFF.

The gene calls are TRBV7-8 and TRBJ2-2; D is undetermined. CDR3 length: 17 residues. Looked up from germline, CDR1 is SGHVS and CDR2 is FQNEAQ. V shed 5 bases and J shed 0 bases, with 16 bases lying between them. DNA for the CDR3: TGTGCCAGCAGCCCAGACCCCGACTCCGCGAACACCGGGGAGCTGTTTTTT. Amino acid sequence: CASSPDPDSANTGELFF.

V and J are TRBV2 and TRBJ2-2; a weak D match, TRBD1 (6 bases). The CDR3 has 14 residues. V lost 3 bases, J lost 6 bases, and 11 bases lay in between. Germline-derived CDR1 and CDR2 are SNHLY and FYNNEI. The CDR3 here is CASSETGPPGELFF. CDR3 nucleotides: TGTGCCAGCAGTGAGACAGGTCCACCCGGGGAGCTGTTTTTT.

This clone was observed once. The V call is TRBV5-8, the J call TRBJ2-7; tentative D call: TRBD1 (5 bases). V shed 1 base and J shed 5 bases, with 10 bases lying between them. Germline assignment: CDR1 SGHTS and CDR2 YDEGEE. This CDR3 comprises 13 residues. CDR3 in amino acids: CASSLYQGNEQYF. CDR3 coding DNA: TGTGCCAGCAGCTTGTACCAGGGAAACGAGCAGTACTTC.

The rearrangement links TRBV7-3 to TRBJ1-1; D might be TRBD1 (6 bases). Germline CDR1 reads SGHTA; CDR2 reads FQGTGA. V was cut by 5 bases and J by 4 bases, with 11 bases left in between. The CDR3 is 13 amino acids. The chain's CDR3 is CASSPTGFTEAFF. In DNA form, the CDR3 reads TGTGCCAGCAGCCCGACAGGTTTCACTGAAGCTTTCTTT.

This chain connects TRBV27 to TRBJ2-2; 10 bases match TRBD2. The CDR3 is made up of 16 amino acids. Looked up from germline, CDR1 is MNHEY and CDR2 is SMNVEV (reference sequence). With V trimmed by 7 bases and J by 3 bases, 8 bases remained unmatched. This CDR3 is CASTSSGRAHTGELFF. The CDR3 coding sequence is TGTGCCAGCACGTCGAGCGGGAGGGCCCACACCGGGGAGCTGTTTTTT.

This chain connects TRBV30 to TRBJ1-1; no clear D gene. V lost 0 bases to trimming and J lost 4 bases, with 12 bases between them. The CDR3 has 14 amino acids. In germline, CDR1 is GTSNPN, CDR2 SVGIG (reference sequence). CDR3 residues: CAWSVRGVSTEAFF. Written as DNA, the CDR3 is TGTGCCTGGAGTGTACGTGGGGTGTCCACTGAAGCTTTCTTT.

The chain employs TRBV30 and TRBJ1-5; D possibly corresponds to TRBD1 (6 bases). Germline CDR1 is GTSNPN and CDR2 is SVGIG (reference sequence). The CDR3 runs to 13 residues. V was trimmed by 0 bases and J by 7 bases, leaving 10 bases between them. CDR3 nucleotide sequence: TGTGCCTGGAGTGTACAAGGGGGACAGCCCCAGCATTTT. The encoded protein is CAWSVQGGQPQHF.

CDR3 sequence: CASSQWDTEETQYF. The CDR3, as DNA: TGCGCCAGCAGTCAATGGGACACGGAAGAGACCCAGTACTTC. The V and J genes are TRBV23-1 and TRBJ2-5; a weak D match, TRBD1 (6 bases). TRBV23-1 is an ORF; its function is uncertain. This CDR3 comprises 14 residues. Trimming cost V 1 base and J 3 bases, with 9 bases left between them.

The chain is built from TRBV19 and TRBJ1-1; 9 nucleotides align to TRBD1. Per germline, CDR1 LNHDA and CDR2 SQIVND (reference sequence). The ends lost 8 bases at V and 1 base at J; junction bases unmatched: 11. This CDR3 has 16 amino acids. The CDR3 DNA reads as TGTGCCAGTGGTCTAATCTCGGACAGGGGGAACACTGAAGCTTTCTTT. Translated: CASGLISDRGNTEAFF.

The V gene is TRBV28, the J gene TRBJ1-5; D may be TRBD1 (6 bases). The CDR3 totals 16 residues. CDR1 is MDHEN and CDR2 is SYDVKM in the germline V gene. The V and J ends lost 7 bases and 5 bases respectively, with 21 bases between them. The chain's CDR3 is CASTHAGSGGDQPQHF. The CDR3 DNA is TGTGCCAGCACCCACGCCGGATCCGGGGGCGATCAGCCCCAGCATTTT.

This chain joins TRBV7-9 and TRBJ2-3; D remains unclear. The V end was cut by 1 base, the J end by 2 bases, with 7 bases between. CDR1 is SEHNR, CDR2 FQNEAQ, per germline (reference sequence). CDR3 length: 14 residues. As DNA, the CDR3 is TGTGCCAGCAGCTTAGGGGCAGTCACAGATACGCAGTATTTT. This codes for CASSLGAVTDTQYF.

The gene calls are TRBV7-2 and TRBJ2-3; 8 bases are shared with TRBD1. This CDR3 is 15 amino acids long. J lost 6 bases, V lost 4 bases, and 9 bases had no gene match. Germline lookup yields CDR1 SGHTA and CDR2 FQGNSA. The CDR3 protein is CASSSPGGFWDTQYF. The CDR3 region has the DNA TGTGCCAGCAGCTCACCAGGGGGCTTCTGGGATACGCAGTATTTT.

V and J are TRBV28 and TRBJ2-7, with 13 bases fitting TRBD2. The junction had 7 bases not matched to a gene; V was cut back by 5 bases and J by 3 bases. This CDR3 region has 16 residues. Germline CDR1 MDHEN, CDR2 SYDVKM. The CDR3: CASSPSGLAGDYEQYF. In nucleotides, the CDR3 is TGTGCCAGCAGTCCATCTGGACTAGCGGGAGACTACGAGCAGTACTTC.

The chain recombines TRBV10-2 with TRBJ1-3; perhaps TRBD1 as D (6 bases). This CDR3 has 15 amino acids. Germline-derived CDR1 and CDR2 are WSHSY and SAAADI. The V end was cut by 6 bases, the J end by 2 bases, with 14 bases between. The CDR3 spells CASRQGLFAGNTIYF. The CDR3 nucleotides read TGCGCCAGCAGACAGGGCCTATTCGCTGGAAACACCATATATTTT.

The chain is built from TRBV29-1 and TRBJ2-7; D uncertain. This CDR3 spans 13 amino acids. The germline CDR1 and CDR2 sequences are SQVTM and ANQGSEA. V was shortened by 3 bases and J by 5 bases, with 14 bases between the two germline ends. Here the CDR3 reads CSVDQVGQNEQYF. CDR3 nucleotide sequence: TGCAGCGTTGATCAGGTAGGGCAAAACGAGCAGTACTTC.

This clone was recorded only once. The chain employs TRBV28 and TRBJ1-5; D may be TRBD1 (6 bases). Trimming took off 5 bases at V and 6 bases at J, with 26 bases between the two ends. CDR3 size: 18 residues. Germline CDR1 MDHEN, CDR2 SYDVKM. CDR3 region: CASSPTPATGEAIQPQHF. The DNA for the CDR3 is TGTGCCAGCAGTCCCACCCCTGCGACAGGAGAAGCGATTCAGCCCCAGCATTTT.

J is TRBJ1-2 and V is TRBV2; tentative D call: TRBD1 (6 bases). Deletions cut 0 bases from V and 8 bases from J, with 13 bases between. CDR3 length: 14 amino acids. CDR1 is SNHLY, CDR2 FYNNEI, per germline. For the CDR3, the DNA is TGTGCCAGCAGTGAAGCGCGGGCAGGGGACGGCTACACCTTC. It specifies CASSEARAGDGYTF.

V gene TRBV30 combines with J gene TRBJ1-5, with TRBD1 matching 9 bases. This CDR3 has 15 amino acids. Looked up from germline, CDR1 is GTSNPN and CDR2 is SVGIG (reference sequence). After removal of 2 bases from V and 5 bases from J, the junction contained 7 bases not matched to a gene. CDR3 loop: CAWSQRTGADQPQHF. CDR3 DNA sequence: TGTGCCTGGAGTCAAAGGACAGGGGCCGATCAGCCCCAGCATTTT.

The chain employs TRBV19 and TRBJ1-1; D call uncertain. The V gene lost 2 bases and the J gene lost 1 base, with 5 bases spanning the gap. Germline V gene data show CDR1 as LNHDA and CDR2 as SQIVND (reference sequence). This CDR3 comprises 13 residues. DNA for the CDR3: TGTGCCAGTAGTATACGAACGAACACTGAAGCTTTCTTT. This translates into CASSIRTNTEAFF.

V and J are TRBV5-1 and TRBJ1-1; D may be TRBD1 (5 bases). The CDR3 extends over 13 amino acids. V was trimmed by 4 bases and J by 3 bases, leaving 10 bases between them. Per germline, CDR1 SGHRS and CDR2 YFSETQ. The CDR3 nucleotides are TGCGCCAGCAGCCCCGGGGCTTACACTGAAGCTTTCTTT. Protein: CASSPGAYTEAFF.

J is TRBJ2-7 and V is TRBV7-6; TRBD2 matches at 14 bases. The CDR3 is made up of 18 amino acids. Germline-derived CDR1 and CDR2 are SGHVS and FNYEAQ. The trim removed 4 bases at V and 2 bases at J, leaving 10 bases unmatched. CDR3 loop: CASSSRGTSGSPPYEQYF. The CDR3 region has the DNA TGTGCCAGCAGCTCCCGGGGGACTAGCGGGAGTCCCCCCTACGAGCAGTACTTC.

This clone was recorded only once. This chain links TRBV9 with TRBJ1-6; TRBD1 agrees at 7 bases. Germline V gene lookup returns CDR1 SGDLS and CDR2 YYNGEE. The CDR3 covers 14 residues. With V trimmed by 3 bases and J by 8 bases, 5 bases remained unmatched. The CDR3 DNA is TGTGCCAGCAGCGCAGGACAGGCGGATTCACCCCTCCACTTT. Its protein is CASSAGQADSPLHF.

This clone was seen only once. V is TRBV9 and J is TRBJ1-6, with D tentatively TRBD1 (5 bases). CDR3 size: 15 residues. The germline gives CDR1 SGDLS, CDR2 YYNGEE. The V and J ends lost 3 bases and 7 bases respectively, with 14 bases between them. The CDR3 region is CASSAEGRENSPLHF. CDR3 bases: TGTGCCAGCAGCGCGGAGGGACGCGAGAATTCACCCCTCCACTTT.

This chain connects TRBV5-4 to TRBJ2-1; TRBD2 matches 9 bases. The CDR3 extends over 17 amino acids. Looked up from germline, CDR1 is SGHNT and CDR2 is YYREEE (reference sequence). Germline trimming cut 2 bases from V and 4 bases from J; bases unmatched to any gene: 10. The CDR3 DNA sequence: TGTGCCAGCAGCTTAGTGGGCGGGAGGGGGATGTACAATGAGCAGTTCTTC. It codes for CASSLVGGRGMYNEQFF.

The chain carries TRBV7-5 and TRBJ2-5. TRBV7-5 is given as a pseudogene. The CDR3 length is 16 residues. CDR3 bases: TGTGCCAGACTCCCTCTGAGGGCAGGGAGAAGGGAGACCCAGTACTTC. Translation: CARLPLRAGRRETQYF.

The chain combines TRBV13 with TRBJ1-4; D call uncertain. CDR1 and CDR2 (germline): PRHDT, FYEKMQ (reference sequence). The CDR3 is 14 amino acids. V dropped 0 bases and J dropped 4 bases, with 6 bases sitting between them. CDR3 protein: CASSLGYNNEKLFF. CDR3 DNA sequence: TGTGCCAGCAGCTTAGGCTACAATAATGAAAAACTGTTTTTT.

V gene TRBV2 combines with J gene TRBJ2-2; no definite D call. The V end was cut by 5 bases, the J end by 7 bases, with 11 bases between. The CDR3 contains 13 residues. Germline assignment: CDR1 SNHLY and CDR2 FYNNEI. CDR3 amino acids: CASSPQLGGELFF. For the CDR3, the DNA is TGTGCCAGCAGTCCTCAGCTGGGCGGGGAGCTGTTTTTT. The full variable domain, in which reference TRBV2 and TRBJ2-2 provide the parts outside the CDR3, is EPEVTQTPSHQVTQMGQEVILRCVPISNHLYFYWYRQILGQKVEFLVSFYNNEISEKSEIFDDQFSVERPDGSNFTLKIRSTKLEDSAMYFCASSPQLGGELFFGEGSRLTVL.